This T cell receptor beta chain was identified in a study of T cell responses to AZD1222 COVID-19 vaccine. Study-wide results and caveats: Increases in Spike-specific TCR breadth and depth were seen after two AZD1222 doses.

The germline V gene encodes CDR1 SGHTS and CDR2 YDEGEE. The CDR3 contains 17 residues. V shed 4 bases, J shed 4 bases, and the junction held 12 bases outside the gene matches. As for this clone: Its antigen is unidentified.

Libraries were prepared by immunoSEQ multiplex PCR; TCRdb keeps only in-frame clonotypes and omits some of them. The sample lists under 140,000 clones, 88% occurring once. The sequencing used peripheral blood, collected on day 0 of AZD1222 vaccination. This rearrangement joins TRBV5-8 to TRBJ1-4; 8 bases agree with TRBD1. This clonotype originated in an adult in good health. The DNA for the CDR3 is TGTGCCAGCAGCCGTAGGACAGGGACAGCGAATAATGAAAAACTGTTTTTT. It encodes CASSRRTGTANNEKLFF.